This record looks at one TCR beta chain sequence and its context. It has no known antigen specificity. Within one base of it there is no much larger clone, and no base qualities were kept. CDR1 and CDR2, per the germline V gene, are SGHRS and YFSETQ. V lost 4 bases and J lost 3 bases; the stretch between them is 11 bases long. The CDR3 goes from the cysteine to the phenylalanine over 14 residues. Only the CDR3 part of the read is kept: 42 bases, read in frame from the first base. The sample is drawn from a study of cytomegalovirus exposure and HLA in healthy donors (dated by TCRdb to 2016 to 2017). About the full investigation: In an earlier analysis of fewer than 750 of the donors, 276 Gb of sequence data and 90 million to 120 million unique TCR beta sequences from 150 million to 200 million T cells were reported. Genome-wide SNP genotypes for about three fifths of the roughly 670 donors were used in a later genetic analysis, which treated that subset as a discovery cohort. An earlier analysis of 587 of the donors applied high-throughput TCR beta sequencing to assess whether each TCR beta V gene segment acted as functional or pseudogenic. Both class I and class II loci were covered by HLA typing, at four-digit resolution. Every repertoire in the discovery cohort had been generated on one and the same sequencing platform. Typing coverage differed by locus: A, B, C, DRB1 and DQB1 were typed in roughly 620-630 donors, DQA1 in about 500, DPA1 in 606, and DPB1 in roughly 470. To predict cytomegalovirus infection status, the study brought together high-throughput TCR immunosequencing, statistical association of individual TCRs with disease status, and machine learning. An early release covering just under 650 HLA-typed donors comprised 250 to 350 gigabases of sequencing data and around 80 million unique TCR sequences. On average, around 200,000 unique TCR beta nucleotide sequences were sequenced per donor among several hundred genotyped donors of the cohort, with roughly 18% of those sequences being non-productive. In a later analysis, previously published TCR beta repertoires from 600 to 850 donors were re-analyzed and high-resolution HLA genotyping was added so that TCR occurrence patterns could be studied. In addition to the first cohort of around 670 subjects, a separate validation cohort of some 120 different subjects was used. Rather than using new phenotypic data, the later analysis identified candidate immune exposures from TCR beta sequences and from how often those sequences occurred across donors. The study used immunosequencing to profile the T cell repertoires of more than 650 subjects and linked those repertoires to cytomegalovirus serostatus. The study aimed to test whether cataloging public T cell receptors could reveal signatures of past pathogen exposure. Among the roughly 380 genotyped donors, approximately 77% belonged to the genetic ancestry cluster associated with self-reported Caucasian donors. Alongside the repertoire data, information on donor age, sex, ethnicity and CMV serostatus was compiled. Five DR-DQ haplotypes were treated as single units for association and clustering because of strong linkage in the cohort. General conclusions and limits of the study: In a later analysis, HLA-associated TCR beta chains showed more clonal expansion and lower generation probabilities than non-associated chains that were equally common. A later analysis associated some 17,000 TCR beta sequences with specific HLA alleles at a false discovery rate of 0.05. In both the original and validation cohorts, the classifier was reported to diagnose cytomegalovirus status with high specificity and sensitivity. Sequencing depth was assumed to be roughly uniform across donors in the presence/absence analyses, though that assumption may not hold. Because HLA typing was unavailable for some donors at each locus, only the typed subset was used in association tests. A later analysis found that TCR association rates varied across HLA loci, with DRB1 alleles showing the most associated TCRs and HLA-C alleles the fewest. A further reported finding was that TCR beta sequences accurately predicted the HLA-A and HLA-B alleles for most subjects in the first cohort. The cohort was sequenced for TCR beta chains only, and without alpha or paired-chain data the features that could be detected were limited. Broadly in line with IMGT annotations, most TCR beta V segments showed up in productive rearrangements about 87% or about 30% of the time in an earlier analysis of 587 of the donors. Most TCR sequences were observed very rarely across donors, whereas some public TCRs were present in many individuals. Linkage disequilibrium might explain the correlated functional status among segregating V segments, but an unknown experimental factor could not be ruled out. A later analysis reported that several top co-occurrence clusters appeared linked to parvovirus B19, influenza, CMV and Epstein-Barr virus. CMV serostatus was the only immune exposure information available for the cohort. The earlier analysis of approximately 540 of the donors excluded some 15 rarely observed V segments, including chromosome 9 orphons, because counts were too low. A few of the identified cytomegalovirus-associated TCR beta chains were confirmed in vitro to be specific for cytomegalovirus antigens. The authors suggested that the approach could potentially be extended to other disease states and immunological phenotypes. An association between a missense DCLRE1C variant and V-gene and J-gene trimming of TCR beta chains was found in a later genetic analysis and replicated in an independent cohort. The 87-base-pair reads could not distinguish some IMGT-functional V segments, including TRBV6-2 and TRBV6-3, so those segments were excluded. Assigning TCR associations to individual alleles was difficult when HLA alleles, especially DR and DQ, strongly co-occurred. A group of highly shared sequence variants was considered likely to be a technical artifact of the sequencing pipeline. According to a later analysis, most CMV-associated TCR beta chains appeared to be HLA-restricted, and the HLA associations seemed to be driven largely by CMV exposure. A later genetic analysis reported fewer N-insertions in productive TCRs among donors in an Asian-associated ancestry cluster than the roughly 650-donor mean. In the study, 150 to 200 TCR beta chains were listed as associated with cytomegalovirus.

Library preparation used the immunoSEQ multiplex PCR assay. A mixture of 60 forward primers for TCR Vbeta segments and 13 reverse primers for TCR Jbeta segments was used in the multiplex PCR. Amplification of the CDR3 region of rearranged TCR beta genes was performed with a multiplex PCR assay on genomic DNA. Amplified TCR beta libraries were sequenced as 87-base-pair reads on the Illumina HiSeq System. For the original study's pipeline: A later analysis counted about 80 million unique TCR beta chains across the 690 or so repertoires, and 10 million to 11 million of these chains were shared by at least two donors. A nearest-neighbor algorithm error-corrected the raw reads and collapsed the reads into unique sequences, merging closely related sequences to remove PCR and sequencing errors. To assign V, D and J gene segments, CDR3 sequences were aligned to IMGT reference sequences. For a sequence to be retained, a match of at least six nucleotides was required to both a V gene segment and a J gene segment. Rearrangements were called productive when the CDR3 lacked stop codons and stayed in frame with V and J; all others were non-productive. CDR3 was defined according to IMGT convention as the region running from the second conserved V-encoded cysteine to the conserved J-encoded phenylalanine. The earlier analysis of some 600 of the donors excluded sequences that lacked an unambiguous match to a single V gene segment. An earlier analysis of 450 to 650 of the donors called V segments functional above 56.7% productive rearrangements and segregating when the between-donor standard deviation exceeded 5%. A statistical classification framework was developed to diagnose cytomegalovirus status using the catalog of TCR beta chain sequences. In a later analysis, V and J genes were assigned by comparing TCR nucleotide sequences against IMGT/GENE-DB human TR gene sequences. In a later analysis, CDR3 sequences and most-parsimonious VDJ recombination scenarios were assigned using the TCRdist pipeline. In a later analysis, every TCR beta chain was defined by the combination of its CDR3 amino acid sequence and its V-gene family, and reads without a unique V-gene family were dropped. In a later analysis, nearly 600 highly shared, low-generation-probability nucleotide sequences were removed to address suspected cross-contamination and a sequencing artifact. A later analysis calculated a clonal expansion index for each public chain from normalized within-repertoire ranks of inferred template counts. In a later analysis, generation probabilities were computed using a VDJ recombination model fitted to out-of-frame rearrangements, and the results were checked against IGoR. Hypergeometric tests were used in a later analysis to score TCR-TCR, TCR-HLA and TCR-CMV co-occurrence, with a repertoire-size bias correction applied to the TCR pairs. A later analysis estimated false discovery rates by permuting HLA or CMV assignments 20 times. In a later analysis, co-occurring TCRs were grouped using DBSCAN, with TCRdist sequence similarity added in when clustering inside HLA-allele-positive subsets. Repertoires with fewer than 30,000 or more than 120,000 public chains were left out of co-occurrence clustering, as were about five repertoires with anomalous nucleotide sharing. TCRdb stores this immuneACCESS table with in-frame sequences only. Part of the clones is absent; in the studies checked, under half of the shortfall reflects unresolved V genes, and no reason is known for the rest. V and J calls and clone size follow that table, whereas D and trimming were derived from the DNA. This sample comprises approximately 200,000 clones, roughly 80% of them detected only once. Of the sample, approximately 0.26% falls within the top ten clones.

The cohort comprised under 700 healthy bone marrow donors. At the time of sampling, every cohort member was nominally healthy, though immune exposures that went unrecorded were likely present. The donor was CMV seronegative and belonged to the group of 352 seronegative cohort members. Each donor provided a peripheral blood sample, and peripheral blood mononuclear cells were used for TCR beta sequencing. The Qiagen DNeasy Blood Extraction Kit was used to extract genomic DNA from the blood cell samples. The receptor chain draws on TRBV5-1 and TRBJ1-3; the D gene lacks a confident call. Sequenced input: PBMCs. The origin of this receptor is a boy aged 5-17 years in good health and CMV-seronegative. The CDR3 protein is CASSGGVSGNTIYF. The DNA sequence is as follows: TGCGCCAGCAGCGGCGGCGTCAGTGGAAACACCATATATTTT.